This T cell receptor (beta chain) was observed in a study of tumour-infiltrating T cells in Burkitt lymphoma. Looking at the study overall: Repertoire clonality predicted overall and progression-free survival.

The V end lost 5 bases, the J end lost 1 base, and 11 bases lay between the germline ends. In germline, CDR1 is MDHEN, CDR2 SYDVKM. The CDR3 is 15 residues long. This clone was found a few times. Assay used: immunoSEQ multiplex PCR; TCRdb lists only in-frame clones, some missing. This sample has a few thousand clones, with more than 20% found just once. The sequenced sample was tumor tissue. V usage is TRBV28 and J usage is TRBJ2-2, with D perhaps given as TRBD1 or TRBD2 (5 bases each). This TCR was sampled from a human donor with diffuse large B-cell lymphoma. As DNA, the CDR3 is TGTGCCAGCAGTGCAGGGACGGGGAACACCGGGGAGCTGTTTTTT. This encodes CASSAGTGNTGELFF.